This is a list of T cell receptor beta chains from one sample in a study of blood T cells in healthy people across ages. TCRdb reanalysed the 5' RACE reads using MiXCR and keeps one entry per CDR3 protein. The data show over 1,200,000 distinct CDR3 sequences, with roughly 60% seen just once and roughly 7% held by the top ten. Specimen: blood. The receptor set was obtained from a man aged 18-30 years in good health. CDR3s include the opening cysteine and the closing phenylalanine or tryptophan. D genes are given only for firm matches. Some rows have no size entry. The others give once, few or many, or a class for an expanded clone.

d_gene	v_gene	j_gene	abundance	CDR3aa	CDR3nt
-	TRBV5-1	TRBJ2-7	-	CASRPSGTQSYNEQYF	TGCGCCAGCAGACCCTCCGGGACACAGTCCTACAATGAGCAGTACTTC
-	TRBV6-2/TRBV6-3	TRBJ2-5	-	CASSYPGSKETQYF	TGTGCCAGCAGTTATCCGGGATCCAAGGAGACCCAGTACTTC
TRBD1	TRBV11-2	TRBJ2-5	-	CASSPWGTGGSGETQYF	TGTGCCAGCAGCCCCTGGGGGACAGGGGGCTCGGGGGAGACCCAGTACTTC
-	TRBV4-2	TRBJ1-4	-	CASSQEKKGNEKLFF	TGTGCCAGCAGCCAAGAGAAGAAGGGGAATGAAAAACTGTTTTTT
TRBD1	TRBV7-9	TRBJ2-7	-	CASSLGSGQALEQYF	TGTGCCAGCAGCTTAGGGTCGGGACAGGCGCTCGAGCAGTACTTC
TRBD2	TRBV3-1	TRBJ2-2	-	CASSQVQGGSGELFF	TGTGCCAGCAGCCAAGTTCAAGGCGGGAGCGGGGAGCTGTTTTTT
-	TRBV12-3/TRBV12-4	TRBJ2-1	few	CASTTPGTDEQFF	TGTGCCAGCACTACGCCCGGAACGGATGAGCAGTTCTTC
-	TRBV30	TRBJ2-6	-	CASASSGANVLTF	TGTGCCTCAGCGTCCTCTGGGGCCAACGTCCTGACTTTC
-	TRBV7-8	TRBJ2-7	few	CASSSITRGGYEQYF	TGTGCCAGCAGCTCGATCACGAGGGGGGGGTACGAGCAGTACTTC
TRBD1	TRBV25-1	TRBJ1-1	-	CASKTGLTEAFF	TGTGCCAGCAAGACAGGGCTCACTGAAGCTTTCTTT
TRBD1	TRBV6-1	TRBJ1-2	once	CASSDPGQGIANYGYTF	TGTGCCAGCAGTGATCCGGGACAGGGGATCGCTAACTATGGCTACACCTTC
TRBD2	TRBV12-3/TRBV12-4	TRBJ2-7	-	CASSLARGTSGYEQYF	TGTGCCAGCAGTTTAGCCCGGGGGACTAGCGGCTACGAGCAGTACTTC
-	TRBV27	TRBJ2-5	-	CASSLTGDLETQYF	TGTGCCAGCAGTTTAACCGGGGACCTAGAGACCCAGTACTTC
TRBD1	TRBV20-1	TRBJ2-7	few	CSATGTGSSYEQYF	TGCAGTGCGACCGGGACAGGGTCGTCCTACGAGCAGTACTTC
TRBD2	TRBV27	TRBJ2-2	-	CASRPGGTGELFF	TGTGCCAGCAGGCCGGGGGGCACCGGGGAGCTGTTTTTT
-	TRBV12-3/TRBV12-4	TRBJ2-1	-	CASSPVAGGVNEQFF	TGTGCCAGCAGTCCCGTGGCGGGCGGGGTCAATGAGCAGTTCTTC
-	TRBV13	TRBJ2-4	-	CASSQALGDIQYF	TGTGCCAGCAGCCAAGCCCTGGGAGACATTCAGTACTTC
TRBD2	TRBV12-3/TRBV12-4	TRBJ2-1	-	CASSLRELAGGQEQFF	TGTGCCAGCAGTTTAAGAGAACTAGCGGGGGGGCAGGAGCAGTTCTTC
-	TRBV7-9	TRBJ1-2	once	CASSLAGTEGRYGYTF	TGTGCCAGCAGCTTAGCGGGGACGGAAGGACGCTATGGCTACACCTTC
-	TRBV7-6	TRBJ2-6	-	CASSLALLTSGANVLTF	TGTGCCAGCAGCTTAGCTCTGCTGACCTCTGGGGCCAACGTCCTGACTTTC
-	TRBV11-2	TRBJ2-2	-	CASSLVSAGELFF	TGTGCCAGCAGCTTAGTGTCCGCCGGGGAGCTGTTTTTT
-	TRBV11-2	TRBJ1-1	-	CASSLSKEAFF	TGTGCCAGCAGCTTATCGAAAGAAGCTTTCTTT
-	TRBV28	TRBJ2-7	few	CASIKSVTVSYEQYF	TGTGCCAGCATAAAATCGGTCACAGTCTCCTACGAGCAGTACTTC
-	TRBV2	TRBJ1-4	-	CASSEVAGSEEKLFF	TGTGCCAGCAGTGAAGTGGCAGGGTCGGAAGAAAAACTGTTTTTT
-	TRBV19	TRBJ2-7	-	CASSKEFYNEQYF	TGTGCCAGTAGTAAGGAGTTTTACAATGAGCAGTACTTC
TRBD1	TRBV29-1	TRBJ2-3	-	CSVRTGGSSDTQYF	TGCAGCGTTAGGACAGGGGGTTCGTCAGATACGCAGTATTTT
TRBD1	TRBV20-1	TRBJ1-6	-	CSASSGTGEFSPLHF	TGCAGTGCTAGTTCTGGAACAGGGGAATTTTCACCCCTCCACTTT
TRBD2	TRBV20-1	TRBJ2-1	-	CSAGSGRIYNEQFF	TGCAGTGCTGGGAGCGGGAGAATATACAATGAGCAGTTCTTC
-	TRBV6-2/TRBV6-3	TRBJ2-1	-	CASSYKCGVRDEQFF	TGTGCCAGCAGTTACAAGTGTGGGGTAAGGGATGAGCAGTTCTTC
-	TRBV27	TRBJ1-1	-	CASSGGPYSEAFF	TGTGCCAGCAGTGGGGGGCCGTACTCTGAAGCTTTCTTT
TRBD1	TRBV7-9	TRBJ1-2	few	CASSSGRTGGYGYTF	TGTGCCAGCAGCTCGGGACGGACAGGGGGCTATGGCTACACCTTC
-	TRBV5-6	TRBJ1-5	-	CASSFGQRDQPQHF	TGTGCCAGCAGCTTCGGACAGAGAGATCAGCCCCAGCATTTT
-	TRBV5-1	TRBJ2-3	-	CASSLVGAQDTQYF	TGCGCCAGCAGCTTGGTGGGGGCTCAAGATACGCAGTATTTT
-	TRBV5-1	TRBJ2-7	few	CASSLGDVYEQYF	TGCGCCAGCAGCTTGGGAGATGTCTACGAGCAGTACTTC
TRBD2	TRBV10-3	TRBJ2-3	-	CAISESRTSGGYADTQYF	TGTGCCATCAGTGAGTCACGGACTAGCGGGGGGTACGCAGATACGCAGTATTTT
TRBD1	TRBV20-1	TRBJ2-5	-	CSAQDRGHRETQYF	TGCAGTGCCCAGGACAGGGGGCATCGGGAGACCCAGTACTTC
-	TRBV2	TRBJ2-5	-	CASSGGGEYF	TGTGCCAGCAGTGGGGGTGGGGAGTACTTC
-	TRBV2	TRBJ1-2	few	CASMGGSGYTF	TGTGCCAGCATGGGAGGGAGTGGCTACACCTTC
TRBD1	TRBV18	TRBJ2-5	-	CASSPPGTEETQYF	TGTGCCAGCTCACCACCGGGGACAGAAGAGACCCAGTACTTC
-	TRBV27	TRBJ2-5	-	CASSYGAAAAKETQYF	TGTGCCAGCAGTTACGGGGCGGCAGCCGCCAAAGAGACCCAGTACTTC
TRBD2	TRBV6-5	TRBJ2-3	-	CASSGGTTDTQYF	TGTGCCAGCAGCGGGGGGACCACAGATACGCAGTATTTT
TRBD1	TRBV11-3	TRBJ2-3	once	CASSRTGVNTQYF	TGTGCCAGCAGCAGGACAGGGGTGAATACGCAGTATTTT
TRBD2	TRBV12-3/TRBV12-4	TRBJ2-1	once	CASSSGLVGEQFF	TGTGCCAGCAGTTCCGGACTAGTCGGGGAGCAGTTCTTC
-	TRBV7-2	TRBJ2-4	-	CASSLAGGIAKNIQYF	TGTGCCAGCAGCTTAGCCGGGGGAATAGCCAAAAACATTCAGTACTTC
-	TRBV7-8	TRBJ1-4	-	CASSNTGEKLFF	TGTGCCAGCAGCAATACGGGTGAAAAACTGTTTTTT
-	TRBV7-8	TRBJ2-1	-	CASSSGPDSCNEQFF	TGTGCCAGCAGCTCGGGACCCGACTCCTGCAATGAGCAGTTCTTC
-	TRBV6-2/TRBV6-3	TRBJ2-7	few	CASSYSMARVHEQYF	TGTGCCAGCAGTTACTCGATGGCCAGAGTCCACGAGCAGTACTTC
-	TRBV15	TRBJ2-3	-	CATRGTRRGRITDTQYF	TGTGCCACCAGAGGCACCCGCAGGGGCAGAATCACAGATACGCAGTATTTT
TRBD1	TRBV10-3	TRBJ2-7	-	CAIRETGGQYEQYF	TGTGCCATCAGAGAGACAGGGGGCCAGTACGAGCAGTACTTC
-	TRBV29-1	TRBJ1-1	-	CSAQKAEAFF	TGCAGCGCTCAGAAGGCTGAAGCTTTCTTT
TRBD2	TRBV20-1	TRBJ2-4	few	CSAQTSGGEVLAKNIQYF	TGCAGTGCTCAGACTAGCGGGGGGGAGGTTCTAGCCAAAAACATTCAGTACTTC
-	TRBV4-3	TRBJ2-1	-	CASSQDSGPAYNEQFF	TGCGCCAGCAGCCAAGATTCGGGTCCAGCCTACAATGAGCAGTTCTTC